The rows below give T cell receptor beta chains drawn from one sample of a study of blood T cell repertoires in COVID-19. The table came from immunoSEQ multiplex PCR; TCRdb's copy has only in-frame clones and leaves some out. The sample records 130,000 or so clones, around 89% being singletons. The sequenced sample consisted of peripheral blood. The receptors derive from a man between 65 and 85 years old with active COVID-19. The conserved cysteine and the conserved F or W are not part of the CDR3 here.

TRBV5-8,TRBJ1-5,ASSLVSGFNQPQH
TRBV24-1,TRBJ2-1,ATSTQGRYNEQF
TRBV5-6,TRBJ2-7,ASSLARTSGRPSYEQY
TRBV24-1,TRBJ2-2,ATSGGLPGAGELF
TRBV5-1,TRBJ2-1,ASAPGTASYNEQF
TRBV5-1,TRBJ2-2,ASSPTGTGGTGELF
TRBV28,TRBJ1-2,ASSLQLDYGYT
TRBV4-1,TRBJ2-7,ASSRSDSQDEQY
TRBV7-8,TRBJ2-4,ASSLAGSGVAKNIQY
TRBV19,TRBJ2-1,ASSNPGLAGYNEQF